The present TCR beta chain was sequenced within a study of blood T cell repertoires in COVID-19. Study at large: Samples came from the United States, Italy and Spain, spanning acute and convalescent COVID-19.

The CDR3 has 12 residues. Trimming cost V 9 bases and J 0 bases, with 7 bases left between them. Germline CDR1 and CDR2: SGHAT and FQNNGV. Sequencing used immunoSEQ multiplex PCR; TCRdb keeps in-frame clones, though not all of them. The data hold under 100,000 clones, with around 86% observed a single time. The chain joins TRBV11-2 to TRBJ2-3; D might be TRBD1 (6 bases). The sequenced sample consisted of peripheral blood. The TCR sequence derives from a woman between 65 and 79 years old with acute or convalescent COVID-19. The CDR3 nucleotides are TGTGCCAGTACAGGGAGCACAGATACGCAGTATTTT. As protein: CASTGSTDTQYF.